These T cell receptor beta chains were read from a single sample in a study of cytomegalovirus exposure and HLA in healthy donors. Sequencing used immunoSEQ multiplex PCR; TCRdb keeps in-frame clones, though not all of them. The sample holds 200,000 to 250,000 clones. Material: PBMCs. These receptors came from a woman in her 30s in good health and CMV-seropositive. Both conserved end residues are trimmed from each CDR3. The order of the fields is V gene, J gene, CDR3 protein.

TRBV4-1	TRBJ2-3	ASSQNSLAGLPGRQY
TRBV28	TRBJ2-7	ASSFPGQGKQY
TRBV2	TRBJ2-4	ASSGEGLLAKNIQY
TRBV30	TRBJ1-1	AWSATSSSSRTEAF
TRBV30	TRBJ1-2	AWSGDGSNYGYT
TRBV7-8	TRBJ2-7	ASSPLGGLLWEQY
TRBV27	TRBJ2-7	ASSLSGGDREQY
TRBV2	TRBJ2-7	ASSGMAGGVYEQY
TRBV4-1	TRBJ1-1	ASSPQGIGMNTEAF
TRBV7-9	TRBJ1-1	ASSLAQGDSEAF
TRBV7-9	TRBJ2-7	ASSSDRRTYEQY
TRBV6-6	TRBJ1-2	ASSQEDRGRSGYT
TRBV28	TRBJ2-1	ASSLSGTSGDNEQF
TRBV6-1	TRBJ1-2	ASSGDRRTPRGYYGYT
TRBV7-2	TRBJ1-5	ASSGTGNQPQH
TRBV5-1	TRBJ2-2	ASSTGQGIIGELF
TRBV20-1	TRBJ1-1	SARGTEAF
TRBV28	TRBJ1-2	ASRAGQGNYGYT
TRBV5-4	TRBJ1-1	ASSLSGQGRSTEAF
TRBV7-6	TRBJ2-2	ASSLLSAGGTGELF
TRBV5-1	TRBJ2-5	ASSLQGASETQY
TRBV27	TRBJ1-1	ASSHELEVNTEAF
TRBV4-3	TRBJ2-3	ASSSLAGGGGTDTQY
TRBV2	TRBJ2-3	ASSQGYTDTQY
TRBV9	TRBJ2-1	ASSGGGSYNEQF
TRBV5-4	TRBJ2-5	ASSDGTGIWTQY
TRBV7-8	TRBJ2-1	ASSFPPNNEQF